This T cell receptor beta chain was found in a study of blood T cell repertoires in COVID-19. On the study more broadly: The samples span acute and convalescent COVID-19 from the United States, Italy and Spain.

This clone was counted once. The length of the CDR3 is 16 residues. Trimming took 7 bases from V and 5 from J, leaving 23 bases between them. Germline V CDR1 and CDR2: WSHSY, SAAADI. Clones were read by immunoSEQ multiplex PCR, and TCRdb kept only the in-frame ones, dropping some. The table has 300,000 to 450,000 clones, roughly 86% seen once. Either two negative PCRs, clearance, or symptom resolution qualified Cohort 3 donors as recovered. Sequencing was carried out using PBMCs or T cells enriched from blood (not recorded which). This TCR was recovered from a young man who had recovered from COVID-19. The chain couples TRBV10-2 to TRBJ1-1; no definite D call. The CDR3, as DNA: TGCGCCAGCACAGTTAGGGAGAGGGTAGCGTGGACTGAAGCTTTCTTT. Protein sequence: CASTVRERVAWTEAFF.